The T cell receptor beta chain described here comes from a study of blood T cell repertoires in COVID-19. Study-level background: T cells, B-cell-depleted T cells, or PBMCs supplied cDNA or gDNA.

The method was immunoSEQ multiplex PCR; TCRdb's version includes in-frame clones alone and lacks a portion of them. This table holds 15,000 to 20,000 clones, 85% to 90% found once. The germline V gene encodes CDR1 SEHNR and CDR2 FQNEAQ (reference sequence). This CDR3 has 14 residues. Trimming removed 5 bases at V and 1 base at J, with 12 bases between. This TCR came from a human donor with active COVID-19. The donor label of this sample is uncertain. The sequenced sample was peripheral blood. The chain employs TRBV7-9 and TRBJ2-7; D is possibly TRBD1 (7 bases). CDR3 sequence reads: CASSQAGQSYEQYF. CDR3 nucleotide sequence: TGTGCCAGCAGCCAGGCGGGACAGTCCTACGAGCAGTACTTC.